The entry that follows covers one T cell receptor beta chain sequence. A read error may account for a junction end that differs from germline. The sample originates from a study of preoperative IRX-2 immunotherapy in early breast cancer. Treatment noted: preoperative locoregional IRX-2 cytokine immunotherapy. Patients received preoperative, locoregional IRX-2 cytokine immunotherapy in a phase Ib study. Profiled with immunoSEQ multiplex PCR; TCRdb holds only in-frame clones, not every one. The repertoire holds 35,000 to 45,000 clones, with approximately 80% as singletons. The germline gives CDR1 MNHGY, CDR2 SAAAGT. This CDR3 has 12 residues.

Sample: tumor tissue, taken after IRX-2 immunotherapy. This chain joins TRBV6-8 and TRBJ1-1; possible D gene TRBD1, 5 bases. The TCR comes from a human donor with breast cancer. The CDR3 sequence: CAISAAGSEAFF. As DNA, the CDR3 is TGTGCCATCAGTGCGGCAGGGTCTGAGGCTTTCTTT.